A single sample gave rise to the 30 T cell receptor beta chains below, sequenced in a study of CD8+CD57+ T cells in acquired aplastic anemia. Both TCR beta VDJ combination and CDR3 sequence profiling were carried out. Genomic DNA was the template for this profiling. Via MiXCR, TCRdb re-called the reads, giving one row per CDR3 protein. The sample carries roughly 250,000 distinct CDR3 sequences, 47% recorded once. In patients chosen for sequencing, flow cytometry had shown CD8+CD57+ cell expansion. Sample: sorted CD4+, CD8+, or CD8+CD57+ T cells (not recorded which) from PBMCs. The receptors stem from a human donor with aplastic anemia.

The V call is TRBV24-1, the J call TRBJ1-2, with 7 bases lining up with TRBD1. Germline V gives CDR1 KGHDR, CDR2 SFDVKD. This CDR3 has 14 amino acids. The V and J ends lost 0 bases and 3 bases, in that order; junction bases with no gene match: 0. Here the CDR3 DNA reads TGTGCCACCAGTGATTTGGACAGGGACTATGGCTACACCTTC. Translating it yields CATSDLDRDYGYTF.

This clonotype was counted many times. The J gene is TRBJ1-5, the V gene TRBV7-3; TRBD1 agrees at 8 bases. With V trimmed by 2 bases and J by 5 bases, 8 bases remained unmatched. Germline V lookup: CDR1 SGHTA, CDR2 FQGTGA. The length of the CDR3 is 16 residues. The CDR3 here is CASSLGWDRNYQPQHF. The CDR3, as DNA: TGTGCCAGCAGCTTAGGATGGGACAGGAATTATCAGCCCCAGCATTTT. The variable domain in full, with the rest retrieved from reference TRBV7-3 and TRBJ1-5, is GAGVSQTPSNKVTEKGKYVELRCDPISGHTALYWYRQSLGQGPEFLIYFQGTGAADDSGLPNDRFFAVRPEGSVSTLKIQRTERGDSAVYLCASSLGWDRNYQPQHFGDGTRLSIL.

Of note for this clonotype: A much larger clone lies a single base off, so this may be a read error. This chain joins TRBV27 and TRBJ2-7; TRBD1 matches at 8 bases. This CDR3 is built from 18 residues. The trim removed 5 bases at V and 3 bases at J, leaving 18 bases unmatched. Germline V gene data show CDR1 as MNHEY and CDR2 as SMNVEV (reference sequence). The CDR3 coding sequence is TGTGCCAGCAGTCCCCCCCCCAAGGACAGGGTACTCCACTACGAGCAGTACTTC. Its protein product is CASSPPPKDRVLHYEQYF.

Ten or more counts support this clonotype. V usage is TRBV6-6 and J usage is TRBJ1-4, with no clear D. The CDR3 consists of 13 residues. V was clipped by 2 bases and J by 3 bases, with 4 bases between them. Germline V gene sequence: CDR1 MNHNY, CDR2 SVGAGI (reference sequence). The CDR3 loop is CASSYAPNEKLFF. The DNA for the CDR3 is TGTGCCAGCAGTTACGCACCTAATGAAAAACTGTTTTTT.

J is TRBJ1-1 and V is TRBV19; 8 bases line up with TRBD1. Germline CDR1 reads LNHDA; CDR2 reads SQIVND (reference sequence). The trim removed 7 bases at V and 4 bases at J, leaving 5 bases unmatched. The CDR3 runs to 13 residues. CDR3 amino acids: CASIGQGITEAFF. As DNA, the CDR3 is TGTGCCAGTATCGGACAGGGAATCACTGAAGCTTTCTTT.

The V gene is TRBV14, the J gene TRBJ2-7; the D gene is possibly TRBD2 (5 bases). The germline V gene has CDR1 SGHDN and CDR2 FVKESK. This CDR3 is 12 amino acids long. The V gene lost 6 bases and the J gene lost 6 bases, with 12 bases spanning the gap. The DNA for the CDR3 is TGTGCCAGCAGTCGGACTTCCGGCGAGCAGTACTTC. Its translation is CASSRTSGEQYF.

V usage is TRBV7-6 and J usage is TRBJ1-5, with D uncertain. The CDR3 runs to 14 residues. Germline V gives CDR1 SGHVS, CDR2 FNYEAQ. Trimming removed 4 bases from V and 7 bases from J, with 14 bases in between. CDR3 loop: CASSSLPSDQPQHF. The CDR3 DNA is TGTGCCAGCAGCTCTCTTCCGTCGGACCAGCCCCAGCATTTT.

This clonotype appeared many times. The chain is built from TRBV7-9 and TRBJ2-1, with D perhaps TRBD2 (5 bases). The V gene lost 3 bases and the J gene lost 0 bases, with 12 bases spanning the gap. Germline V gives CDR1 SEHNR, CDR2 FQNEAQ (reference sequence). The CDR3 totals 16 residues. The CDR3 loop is CASSFGSSSSYNEQFF. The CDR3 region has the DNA TGTGCCAGCAGCTTCGGGTCTAGCTCCTCCTACAATGAGCAGTTCTTC.

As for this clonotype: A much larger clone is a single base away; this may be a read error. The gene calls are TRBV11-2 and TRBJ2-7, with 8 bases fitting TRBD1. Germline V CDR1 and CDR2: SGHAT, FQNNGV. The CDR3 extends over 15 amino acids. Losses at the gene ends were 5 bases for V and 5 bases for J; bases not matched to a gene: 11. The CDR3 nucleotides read TGTGCCAGCAGCACGGTCAGGGGGCCCTTCCACGAGCAGTACTTC. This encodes CASSTVRGPFHEQYF.

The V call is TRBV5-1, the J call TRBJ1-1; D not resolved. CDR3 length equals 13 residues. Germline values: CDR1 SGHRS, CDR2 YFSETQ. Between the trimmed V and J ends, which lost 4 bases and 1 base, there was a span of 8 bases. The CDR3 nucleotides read TGCGCCAGCAGCATATGGCAGAACACTGAAGCTTTCTTT. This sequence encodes CASSIWQNTEAFF.

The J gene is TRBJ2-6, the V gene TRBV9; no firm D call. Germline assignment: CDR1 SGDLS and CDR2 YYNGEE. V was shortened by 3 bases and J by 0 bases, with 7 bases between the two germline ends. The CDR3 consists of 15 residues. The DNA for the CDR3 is TGTGCCAGCAGCGGTCTATTCTCTGGGGCCAACGTCCTGACTTTC. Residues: CASSGLFSGANVLTF.

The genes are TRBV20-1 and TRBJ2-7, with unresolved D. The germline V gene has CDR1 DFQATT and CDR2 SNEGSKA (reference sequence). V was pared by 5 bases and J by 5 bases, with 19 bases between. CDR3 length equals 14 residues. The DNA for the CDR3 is TGCAGTGCTCCAACGATGGGATTCCCGGACGAGCAGTACTTC. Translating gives CSAPTMGFPDEQYF.

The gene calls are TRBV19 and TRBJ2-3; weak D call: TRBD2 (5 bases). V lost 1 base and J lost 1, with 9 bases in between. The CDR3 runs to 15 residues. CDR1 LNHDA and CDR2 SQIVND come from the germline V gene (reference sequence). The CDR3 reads CASSIADSRTDTQYF. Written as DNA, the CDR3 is TGTGCCAGTAGTATAGCGGACTCCCGCACAGATACGCAGTATTTT.

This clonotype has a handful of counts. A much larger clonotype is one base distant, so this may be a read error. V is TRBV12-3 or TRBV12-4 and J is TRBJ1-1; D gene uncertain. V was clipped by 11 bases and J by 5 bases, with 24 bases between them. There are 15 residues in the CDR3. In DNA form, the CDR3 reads TGTGCCGGCACCTTAGATGCTTACGGGAGGACTGAAGCTTTCTTT. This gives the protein CAGTLDAYGRTEAFF.

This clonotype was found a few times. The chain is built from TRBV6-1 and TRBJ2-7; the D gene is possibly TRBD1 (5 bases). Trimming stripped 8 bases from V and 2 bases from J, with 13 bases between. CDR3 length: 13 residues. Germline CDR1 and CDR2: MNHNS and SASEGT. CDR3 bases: TGTGCCAGCTCCCACAAGGGGACCTACGAGCAGTACTTC. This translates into CASSHKGTYEQYF.

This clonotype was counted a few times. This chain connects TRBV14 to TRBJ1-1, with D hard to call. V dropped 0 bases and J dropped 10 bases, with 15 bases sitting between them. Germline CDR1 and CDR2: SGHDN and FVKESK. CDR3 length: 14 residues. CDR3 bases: TGTGCCAGCAGCCAAGATTCGGGTGGTCGTGGAGCTTTCTTT. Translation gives CASSQDSGGRGAFF.

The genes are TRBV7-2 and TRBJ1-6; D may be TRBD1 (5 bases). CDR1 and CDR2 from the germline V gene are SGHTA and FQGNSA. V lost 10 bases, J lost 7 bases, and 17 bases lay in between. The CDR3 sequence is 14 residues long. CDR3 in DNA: TGTGCCACCCCGGGGGGGACGGGGAATTCACCCCTCCACTTT. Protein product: CATPGGTGNSPLHF.

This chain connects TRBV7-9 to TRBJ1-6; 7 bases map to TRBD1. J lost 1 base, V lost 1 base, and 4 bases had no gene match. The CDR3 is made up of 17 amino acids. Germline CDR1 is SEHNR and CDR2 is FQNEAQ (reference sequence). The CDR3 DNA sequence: TGTGCCAGCAGCTTAGGGAGACAGGGATCCTATAATTCACCCCTCCACTTT. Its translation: CASSLGRQGSYNSPLHF.

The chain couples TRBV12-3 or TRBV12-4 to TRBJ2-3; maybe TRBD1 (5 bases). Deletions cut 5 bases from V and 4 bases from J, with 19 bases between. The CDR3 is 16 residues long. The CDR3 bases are TGTGCCAGCAGTCCCTCGGCCTCAAGGGGTGCAGATACGCAGTATTTT. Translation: CASSPSASRGADTQYF.

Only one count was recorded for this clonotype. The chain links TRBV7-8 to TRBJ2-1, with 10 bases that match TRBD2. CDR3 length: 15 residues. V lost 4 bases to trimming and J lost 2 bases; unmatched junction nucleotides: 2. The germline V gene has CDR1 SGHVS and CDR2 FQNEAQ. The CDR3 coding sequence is TGTGCCAGCAGCTACCTAGCGGGAGCCTACAATGAGCAGTTCTTC. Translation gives CASSYLAGAYNEQFF.

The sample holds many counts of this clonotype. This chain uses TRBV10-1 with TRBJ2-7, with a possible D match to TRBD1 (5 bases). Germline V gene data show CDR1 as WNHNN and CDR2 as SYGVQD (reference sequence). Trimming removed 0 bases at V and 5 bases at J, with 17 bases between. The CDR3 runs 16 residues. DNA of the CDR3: TGCGCCAGCAGTGAGTCGTTGGGGCCCCCTTCCGACGAGCAGTACTTC. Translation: CASSESLGPPSDEQYF.

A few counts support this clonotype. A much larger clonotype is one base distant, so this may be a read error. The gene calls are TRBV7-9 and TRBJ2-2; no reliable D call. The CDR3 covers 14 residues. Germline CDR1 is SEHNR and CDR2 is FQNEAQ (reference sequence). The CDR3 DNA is TGTGCCGGCAGCCCCCCTTCGAGCACCGGGGAGCTGTTTTTT. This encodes CAGSPPSSTGELFF. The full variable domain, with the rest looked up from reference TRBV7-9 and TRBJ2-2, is DTGVSQNPRHKITKRGQNVTFRCDPISEHNRLYWYRQTLGQGPEFLTYFQNEAQLEKSRLLSDRFSAERPKGSFSTLEIQRTEQGDSAMYLCAGSPPSSTGELFFGEGSRLTVL.

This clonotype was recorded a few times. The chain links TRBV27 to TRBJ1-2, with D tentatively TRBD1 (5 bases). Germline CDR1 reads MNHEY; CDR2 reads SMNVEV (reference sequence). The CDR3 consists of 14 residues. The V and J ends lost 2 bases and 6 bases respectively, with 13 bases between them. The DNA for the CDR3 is TGTGCCAGCAGTTTAGGTCGGGGGTTCGATGGCTACACCTTC. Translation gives CASSLGRGFDGYTF.

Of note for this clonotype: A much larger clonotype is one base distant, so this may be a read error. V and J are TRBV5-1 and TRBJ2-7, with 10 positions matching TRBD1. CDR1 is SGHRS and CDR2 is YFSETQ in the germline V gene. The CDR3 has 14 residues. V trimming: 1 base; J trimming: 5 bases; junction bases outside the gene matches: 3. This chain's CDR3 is CASSLIGTGDEQYF. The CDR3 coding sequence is TGCGCCAGCAGCTTGATCGGGACAGGGGACGAGCAGTACTTC.

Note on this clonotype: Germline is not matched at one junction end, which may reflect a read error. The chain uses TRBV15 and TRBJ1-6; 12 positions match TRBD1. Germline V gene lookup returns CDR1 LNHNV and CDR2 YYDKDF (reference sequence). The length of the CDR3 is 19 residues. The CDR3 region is CAASSPVRDRGRLNSPLHF. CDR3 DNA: TGTGCCGCCAGCAGCCCAGTTAGGGACAGGGGGCGCCTGAATTCACCCCTCCACTTT.

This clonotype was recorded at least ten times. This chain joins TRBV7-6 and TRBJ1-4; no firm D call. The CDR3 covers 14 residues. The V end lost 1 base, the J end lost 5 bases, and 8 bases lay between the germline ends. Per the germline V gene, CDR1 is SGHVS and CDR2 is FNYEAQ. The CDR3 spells CASSLGSGNEKLFF. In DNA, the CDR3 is TGTGCCAGCAGCTTAGGTTCGGGGAATGAAAAACTGTTTTTT.

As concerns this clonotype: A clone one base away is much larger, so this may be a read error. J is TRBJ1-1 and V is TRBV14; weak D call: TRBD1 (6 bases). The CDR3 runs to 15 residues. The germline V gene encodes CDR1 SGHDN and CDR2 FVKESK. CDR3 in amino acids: CASSQIWGRDTEALF. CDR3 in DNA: TGTGCCAGCAGCCAAATTTGGGGGCGGGACACTGAAGCTCTCTTT.

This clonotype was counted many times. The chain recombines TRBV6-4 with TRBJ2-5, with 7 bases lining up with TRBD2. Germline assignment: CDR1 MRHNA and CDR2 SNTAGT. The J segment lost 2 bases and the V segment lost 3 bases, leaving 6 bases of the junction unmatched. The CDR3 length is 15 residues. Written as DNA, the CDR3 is TGTGCCAGCAGTGAGTCTAGCGGAGATCAAGAGACCCAGTACTTC. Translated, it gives CASSESSGDQETQYF.

The CDR3 region is CASSVGRGPGLGYTF. The CDR3 DNA reads as TGTGCCAGCAGCGTAGGTCGGGGGCCGGGGTTGGGCTACACCTTC. This chain uses TRBV9 with TRBJ1-2, with D possibly TRBD1 on 6 matching bases. This CDR3 is built from 15 residues. Germline CDR1 and CDR2: SGDLS and YYNGEE. Trimming left V 0 bases short and J 8 bases short, with 17 bases between.

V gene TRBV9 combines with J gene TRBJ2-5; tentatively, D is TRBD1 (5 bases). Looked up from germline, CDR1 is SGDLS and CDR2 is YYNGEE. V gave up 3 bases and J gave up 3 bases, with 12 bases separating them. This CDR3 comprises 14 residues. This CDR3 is CASSAGYSKETQYF. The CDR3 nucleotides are TGTGCCAGCAGCGCAGGGTACAGCAAAGAGACCCAGTACTTC.